These 4 T cell receptor beta chains originate from one sample sequenced in a study of blood T cell repertoires in COVID-19. The assay was immunoSEQ multiplex PCR, and TCRdb's table has in-frame clones only and misses some. The table lists roughly 130,000 clones, approximately 81% of them singletons, with under 7% in the top ten. Sequenced: PBMCs or T cells enriched from blood (not recorded which). The receptors were sampled from a man in his forties with acute COVID-19.

The chain carries TRBV5-1 and TRBJ2-3, with 7 bases matching TRBD1. The CDR3 length is 18 residues. The trim removed 3 bases at V and 0 bases at J, leaving 13 bases unmatched. Germline V gene lookup returns CDR1 SGHRS and CDR2 YFSETQ. The CDR3 region has the DNA TGCGCCAGCAGCTATGGCCCGCGAGGGGGCGTAAGCACAGATACGCAGTATTTT. Protein product: CASSYGPRGGVSTDTQYF.

Only a few counts were recorded for this clone. The chain uses TRBV2 and TRBJ1-2; 9 bases match TRBD1. Per the germline V gene, CDR1 is SNHLY and CDR2 is FYNNEI. With 5 bases clipped from V and 3 bases from J, the junction kept 4 bases outside the gene matches. The CDR3 is made up of 14 amino acids. CDR3 loop: CASSWGQGDYGYTF. The DNA for the CDR3 is TGTGCCAGCAGTTGGGGACAGGGTGACTATGGCTACACCTTC.

This clone was detected only a few times. The rearrangement links TRBV6-5 to TRBJ1-3; 7 positions agree with TRBD1. Per the germline V gene, CDR1 is MNHEY and CDR2 is SVGAGI. CDR3 size: 16 residues. Trimming removed 0 bases from V and 2 bases from J; junction bases left unmatched: 4. The CDR3 is CASSYSGGGTGNTIYF. The CDR3 DNA sequence: TGTGCCAGCAGTTACTCAGGAGGGGGCACTGGAAACACCATATATTTT.

CDR3 in DNA: TGTGCCATCACCAAGGAGGGAGCTAACTATGGCTACACCTTC. Encoded protein: CAITKEGANYGYTF. V is TRBV7-2 and J is TRBJ1-2; D unresolved. This CDR3 comprises 14 residues. The V gene lost 10 bases and the J gene lost 0 bases, with 15 bases spanning the gap. CDR1 and CDR2 from the germline V gene are SGHTA and FQGNSA.